These T cell receptor beta chains were read from a single sample in a study of CD8 T cells in ankylosing spondylitis. In TCRdb, the 5' RACE reads were re-called with MiXCR into one record per CDR3 protein. Among about 30,000 distinct CDR3 sequences listed, 4.5% to 5.5% were seen once. The material sequenced was blood, either unsorted or a sorted T cell fraction (not recorded which). Source of these receptors: a female donor with ankylosing spondylitis or in good health (not recorded which). CDR3s leave out the opening cysteine and the closing phenylalanine or tryptophan. The D gene is left open where the match is weak.

ASSTRVASYNEQF | - | TRBJ2-1 | TRBV9
ASSVGPELTYNEQF | - | TRBJ2-1 | TRBV9
ASSPTSAFSYEQY | TRBD2 | TRBJ2-7 | TRBV9
ASSVAPSGGYNEQF | TRBD2 | TRBJ2-1 | TRBV9
ASSVAPSGRGSDTQY | TRBD2 | TRBJ2-3 | TRBV9
ASSPREVAHTGELF | - | TRBJ2-2 | TRBV9
ASSVESGPQPQH | - | TRBJ1-5 | TRBV9
ASSQDTESGTQY | - | TRBJ2-3 | TRBV9
ASGPGLADNEQF | TRBD2 | TRBJ2-1 | TRBV9
ATNLAGGPDTQY | TRBD2 | TRBJ2-3 | TRBV9
ASSLRGGGENEQF | TRBD2 | TRBJ2-1 | TRBV9
ASSEGTEQF | - | TRBJ2-1 | TRBV9
ASSENGRPLDTQY | TRBD2 | TRBJ2-3 | TRBV9
ASSVAAGRSETQY | TRBD2 | TRBJ2-5 | TRBV9